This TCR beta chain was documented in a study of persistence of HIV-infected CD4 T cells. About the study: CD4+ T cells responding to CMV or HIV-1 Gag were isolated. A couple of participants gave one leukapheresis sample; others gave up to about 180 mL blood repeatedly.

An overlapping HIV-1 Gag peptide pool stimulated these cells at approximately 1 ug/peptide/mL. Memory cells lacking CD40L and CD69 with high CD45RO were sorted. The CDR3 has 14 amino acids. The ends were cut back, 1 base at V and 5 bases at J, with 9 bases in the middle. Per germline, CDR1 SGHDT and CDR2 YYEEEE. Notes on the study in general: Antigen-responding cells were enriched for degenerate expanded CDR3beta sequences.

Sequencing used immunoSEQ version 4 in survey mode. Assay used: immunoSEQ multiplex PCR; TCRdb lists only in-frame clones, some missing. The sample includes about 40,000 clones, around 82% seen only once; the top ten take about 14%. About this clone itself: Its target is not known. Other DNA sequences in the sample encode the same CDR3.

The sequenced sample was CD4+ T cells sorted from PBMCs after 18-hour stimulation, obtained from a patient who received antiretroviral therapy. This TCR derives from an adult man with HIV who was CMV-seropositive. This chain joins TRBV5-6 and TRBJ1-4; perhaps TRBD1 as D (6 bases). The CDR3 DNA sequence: TGTGCCAGCAGCTTGCAGGGGAACAATGAAAAACTGTTTTTT. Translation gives CASSLQGNNEKLFF.